The clone carrying this T cell receptor (beta chain) was picked up a small number of times. Antigen unknown. The sample belongs to a study of cytomegalovirus exposure and HLA in healthy donors. As for the study in general: The approximately 700 first-cohort repertoires shared a platform with the 130 or so validation repertoires, as reported in a later analysis.

Sequencing was performed with immunoSEQ multiplex PCR; in TCRdb, only in-frame clones are kept and a portion is missing. Found here are some 260,000 clones, about 90% of them singletons; the top ten hold around 13%. Broader study findings: Rarity marked most TCR sequences, yet some public TCRs occurred in many donors. A classifier reportedly called cytomegalovirus status with high sensitivity and specificity.

Germline V gene sequence: CDR1 SGHRS, CDR2 YFSETQ. V shed 3 bases and J 5 bases; nucleotides not matched to a gene: 7. The CDR3 loop spans 15 amino acids. The TCR originated in a man in his late teens or twenties in good health and CMV-seropositive. This chain links TRBV5-1 with TRBJ2-7, with 11 bases lining up with TRBD1. The specimen was PBMCs. CDR3 nucleotide sequence: TGCGCCAGCAGCTGGAAAGGACAGGGGGCCAACGAGCAGTACTTC. Amino acids: CASSWKGQGANEQYF.